This TCR beta chain was profiled in a study of cytomegalovirus exposure and HLA in healthy donors. Overall study results and limits: A later analysis found common viral pathogens apparently linked to several of the most significant clusters. An analysis was carried out later, and it reportedly showed fewer N-insertions in an Asian-associated ancestry cluster than the roughly 700-donor mean. Cytomegalovirus association was assigned to more than 150 TCR beta chains.

60 Vbeta and 13 Jbeta primers were used in PCR. Measured with immunoSEQ multiplex PCR; TCRdb has only the in-frame clones, and not every one. The sample shows 100,000 to 120,000 clones, approximately 79% of them seen only once. Comment on this clone: Its antigen remains unknown.

CDR1 SGHRS and CDR2 YFSETQ come from the germline V gene. V dropped 4 bases and J dropped 8; count of bases not matched to a gene: 11. The CDR3 spans 15 residues. The chain employs TRBV5-1 and TRBJ1-2; TRBD1 agrees at 10 bases. Sequencing input: PBMCs. This receptor was obtained from a man aged 30-40 years in good health and CMV-seropositive. The CDR3 loop reads CASSVGTGVILGYTF. CDR3 nucleotides: TGCGCCAGCAGCGTCGGGACAGGGGTAATTCTGGGCTACACCTTC. The entire variable domain, with the rest obtained from reference TRBV5-1 and TRBJ1-2, is as follows: KAGVTQTPRYLIKTRGQQVTLSCSPISGHRSVSWYQQTPGQGLQFLFEYFSETQRNKGNFPGRFSGRQFSNSRSEMNVSTLELGDSALYLCASSVGTGVILGYTFGSGTRLTVV.